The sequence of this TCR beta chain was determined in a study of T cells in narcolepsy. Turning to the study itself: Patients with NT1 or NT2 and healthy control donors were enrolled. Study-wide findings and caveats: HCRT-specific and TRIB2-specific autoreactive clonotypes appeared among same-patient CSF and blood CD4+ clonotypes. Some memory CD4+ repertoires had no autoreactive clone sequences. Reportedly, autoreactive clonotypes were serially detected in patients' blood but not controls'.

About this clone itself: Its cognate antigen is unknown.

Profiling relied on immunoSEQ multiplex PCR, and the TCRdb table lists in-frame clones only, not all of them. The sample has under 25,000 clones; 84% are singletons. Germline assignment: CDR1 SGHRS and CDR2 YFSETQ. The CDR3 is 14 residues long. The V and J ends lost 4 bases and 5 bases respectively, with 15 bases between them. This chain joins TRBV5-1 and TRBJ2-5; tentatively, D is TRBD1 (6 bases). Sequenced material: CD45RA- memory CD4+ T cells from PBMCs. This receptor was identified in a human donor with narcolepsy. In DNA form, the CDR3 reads TGCGCCAGCAGCCCGGGATACAGGGAGGAGACCCAGTACTTC. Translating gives CASSPGYREETQYF.